A selection of T cell receptor beta chains follows, all from one sample in a study of CD4 T cells in relation to SARS-CoV-2 and coronaviruses. Assay: immunoSEQ multiplex PCR; the TCRdb copy retains only in-frame clones and omits some. The sample has 30,000 to 45,000 clones, 70% to 85% seen once. These receptors' antigens are unknown. Sequenced: naive CD4+ T cells from PBMCs, cultured in vitro. The source of these receptors is an adult with COVID-19. Each CDR3 is given with its conserved first and last residue. The order of the fields is D gene, clone size, V gene, J gene, CDR3 DNA, CDR3 protein. The D gene is left open where the match is weak. For some rows the clone size is stated as once, few or many, or as a class when expanded; others skip it.

>TRBD2|.|TRBV19|TRBJ2-1
TGTGCCAGTAGTCCCATCCTACTAGCGGGAGCCTACAATGAGCAGTTCTTC
CASSPILLAGAYNEQFF
>.|.|TRBV19|TRBJ2-3
TGTGCCAGTAGTATTGGGTGGGAGCCTAGCACAGATACGCAGTATTTT
CASSIGWEPSTDTQYF
>TRBD2|.|TRBV5-1|TRBJ2-3
TGCGCCAGCAGCTCGGAACTAGCGGGGTCGGTAGATACGCAGTATTTT
CASSSELAGSVDTQYF
>TRBD2|.|TRBV9|TRBJ2-7
TGTGCCAGCAGCGCTGGGACTAGCGGGATCCTCTACGAGCAGTACTTC
CASSAGTSGILYEQYF
>.|.|TRBV10-3|TRBJ1-5
TGTGCCTCCGACAGGCCGATCGGGCTAATGGGGTCTGTTCGTCAGCCCCAGCATTTT
CASDRPIGLMGSVRQPQHF
>.|once|TRBV19|TRBJ2-2
TGTGCCAGTAGTATGGCGGGACCGCGCATCGGGGAGCTGTTTTTT
CASSMAGPRIGELFF
>.|.|TRBV6-2/TRBV6-3|TRBJ1-2
TGTGCCAGCAGCGACCTGGGGGGGGCCCCCTATGGCTACACCTTC
CASSDLGGAPYGYTF
>.|.|TRBV4-1|TRBJ1-4
TGCGCCAGCAGCCAAGATCTGGGGCGACAGCTACGGGAAAAACTGTTTTTT
CASSQDLGRQLREKLFF
>.|.|TRBV18|TRBJ2-7
TGTGCCAGCTCGGGCCAGTACGAGCAGTACTTC
CASSGQYEQYF
>.|few|TRBV10-3|TRBJ2-7
TGTGCCATCAGGGGTACGGCCGGCCTCACCTACGAGCAGTACTTC
CAIRGTAGLTYEQYF
>.|.|TRBV4-1|TRBJ2-4
TGCGCCAGCAGCCTCAACATTGGCAAAAACATTCAGTACTTC
CASSLNIGKNIQYF
>.|once|TRBV2|TRBJ2-7
TGTGCCAGCAGAGGTAGCGCTTCCTACGAGCAGTACTTC
CASRGSASYEQYF
>TRBD1|.|TRBV4-1|TRBJ2-5
TGCGCCAGCAGCTGGTACGGACAGGGGCAAGAGACCCAGTACTTC
CASSWYGQGQETQYF
>.|.|TRBV30|TRBJ2-3
TGTGCCGGGGTGACCCCAGGATCTAGCACAGATACGCAGTATTTT
CAGVTPGSSTDTQYF
>.|.|TRBV2|TRBJ1-3
TGTGCCAGCAGCCCCCCTCCCCTTAGGGTTCGACCTGGAAACACCATATATTTT
CASSPPPLRVRPGNTIYF
>TRBD2|.|TRBV18|TRBJ2-1
TGTGCCAGCTCACCCTCTATCCCGATAGCGGGAGCTATTCCTACGGAGTTCTTC
CASSPSIPIAGAIPTEFF
>TRBD1|.|TRBV19|TRBJ1-4
TGTGCCAGTAGTGAGACAGGGATTGAAAAACTGTTTTTT
CASSETGIEKLFF
>.|.|TRBV29-1|TRBJ2-2
TGCAGTTCCCAAAAAGGGAACACCGGGGAGCTGTTTTTT
CSSQKGNTGELFF
>.|few|TRBV10-1|TRBJ1-3
TGCGCCAGCAGTGAGGGCAGCTCTGGAAACACCATATATTTT
CASSEGSSGNTIYF
>TRBD2|.|TRBV7-9|TRBJ2-4
TGTGCCAGCAGCCCATCTTGGGGGGGCAAAAACATTCAGTACTTC
CASSPSWGGKNIQYF
>.|once|TRBV3-1/TRBV3-2|TRBJ2-4
TGTGCCAGCAGCCAAGAAGTTAACATTCAGTACTTC
CASSQEVNIQYF
>.|.|TRBV10-3|TRBJ1-1
TGTGCCATCAGTGAGTCGGGGGGTTACATGAACACTGAAGCTTTCTTT
CAISESGGYMNTEAFF
>TRBD2|.|TRBV19|TRBJ2-2
TGTGCCAGTAGTATCTTCCGTTCCTCGACTAGCGGGAACACCGGGGAGCTGTTTTTT
CASSIFRSSTSGNTGELFF
>TRBD2|.|TRBV9|TRBJ2-2
TGTGCCAGCAGCTCCCCGACTAGCGGGAGGGCCTACGGGGAGCTGTTTTTT
CASSSPTSGRAYGELFF
>TRBD1|few|TRBV11-2|TRBJ2-2
TGTGCCAGCAGAGCCGGGACAGGGGTTACCGGGGAGCTGTTTTTT
CASRAGTGVTGELFF
>.|few|TRBV28|TRBJ1-1
TGTGCCAGCTTTTCCGGGTTCGCTGAAGCTTTCTTT
CASFSGFAEAFF
>.|.|TRBV5-1|TRBJ2-3
TGCGCCAGCAGCCTAGGGACACTGGTAAACACAGATACGCAGTATTTT
CASSLGTLVNTDTQYF
>.|.|TRBV4-2|TRBJ1-5
TGTGCCAGCAGCCAAGACAGGGTCCCCATCGGCGGTCAGCCCCAGCATTTT
CASSQDRVPIGGQPQHF
>TRBD2|.|TRBV7-3|TRBJ2-1
TGTGCCAGCAGCTTATTTAGCGGGGCATACAATGAGCAGTTCTTC
CASSLFSGAYNEQFF
>.|.|TRBV5-1|TRBJ2-7
TGCGCCAGCAGCTTGCCAGGTCTTTCCGAGCAGTACTTC
CASSLPGLSEQYF
>.|.|TRBV2|TRBJ1-6
TGTGCCAGCAGTGAACTGGGTTCCTATAATTCACCCCTCCACTTT
CASSELGSYNSPLHF
>TRBD2|.|TRBV10-3|TRBJ2-5
TGTGCCACAAGGGATACTAGCGGGAGGGCCGTTGAGACCCAGTACTTC
CATRDTSGRAVETQYF